This record looks at one T cell receptor beta chain sequence and its context. The antigen is not known. Germline loops: CDR1 SGHAT, CDR2 FQNNGV. The length of the CDR3 is 16 residues. V gave up 1 base and J gave up 8 bases; unmatched junction bases: 8. The data originate from a study of OX40 agonist ivuxolimab in advanced cancers. At the level of the study: An agonistic human IgG2 monoclonal antibody against OX40 (CD134) was given. Averaging about 60 years in age, with a range of about 20 to 90, the cohort was around 87% male. General study points: More expanded clones were seen, on average, in CD8+ T cells than in CD4+.

Sequenced by immunoSEQ multiplex PCR; TCRdb stores in-frame clones only, minus some. The sample carries under 85,000 clones, about 88% recorded once. The receptor comes from an adult with an advanced solid tumor such as melanoma, head and neck, liver or kidney cancer. The sequences come from CD4+ or CD8+ T cells sorted from blood, collected in a trial of the OX40 agonist ivuxolimab. V is TRBV11-2 and J is TRBJ1-4; 9 bases align to TRBD1. The chain's CDR3 is CASSLALDRGREKLFF. The CDR3, as DNA: TGTGCCAGCAGCTTAGCCCTGGACAGGGGACGCGAAAAACTGTTTTTT. Together with reference TRBV11-2 and TRBJ1-4, the CDR3 gives the full variable domain: EAGVAQSPRYKIIEKRQSVAFWCNPISGHATLYWYQQILGQGPKLLIQFQNNGVVDDSQLPKDRFSAERLKGVDSTLKIQPAKLEDSAVYLCASSLALDRGREKLFFGSGTQLSVL.